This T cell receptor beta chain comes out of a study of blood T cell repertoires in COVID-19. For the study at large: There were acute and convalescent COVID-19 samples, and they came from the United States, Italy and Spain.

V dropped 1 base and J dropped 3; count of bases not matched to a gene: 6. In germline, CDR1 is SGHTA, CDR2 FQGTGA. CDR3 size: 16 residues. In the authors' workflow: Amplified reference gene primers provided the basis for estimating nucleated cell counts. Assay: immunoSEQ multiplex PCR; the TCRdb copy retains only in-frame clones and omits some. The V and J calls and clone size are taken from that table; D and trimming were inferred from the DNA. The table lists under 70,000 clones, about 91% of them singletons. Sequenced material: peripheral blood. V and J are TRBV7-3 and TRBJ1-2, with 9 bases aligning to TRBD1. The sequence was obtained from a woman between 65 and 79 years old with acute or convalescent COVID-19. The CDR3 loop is CASSLRARQGDYGYTF. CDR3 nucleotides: TGTGCCAGCAGCTTAAGGGCACGACAGGGGGACTATGGCTACACCTTC.